This T cell receptor (beta chain) was retrieved from a study of blood T cell repertoires in COVID-19 (dated by TCRdb to 2020 to 2021). Regarding the research as a whole: The collaborator samples originated in the United States, Italy and Spain and spanned the acute and convalescent phases of COVID-19. The material from the prospective study consisted of cDNA or gDNA derived from T cells, B-cell-depleted T cells, or PBMCs. Deeply sampled blood TCRbeta repertoires from subjects exposed to, actively infected with, or recovered from COVID-19 were included in the dataset. The repertoires were released in a freely available public database meant as a resource for research on the immune response to SARS-CoV-2. The samples were drawn from the first 160 participants of the ongoing ImmuneRACE study and from 950 to 1,500 subjects provided by 6 global collaborators. Sample metadata almost always included a de-identified subject ID, COVID-19 status, age in years and sex. Where HLA class I and class II types were available, the types were taken from metadata supplied by the sample provider, not from assay-based typing. Here is what the overall study found, with its caveats: The quantity of clinical and demographic metadata differed by source and by participant and was supplied without curation.

Comments on this clone: What this receptor recognizes is not known. Per-nucleotide qualities are absent, and no much larger clonotype sits a single base away.

Participants in the prospective study were aged roughly 18 to 100 years, lived in 20 to 30 United States geographic areas, and enrolled through a virtual design. In the prospective study, cohorts were assigned on the basis of participant-reported clinical history obtained from a screening survey and a study questionnaire. Each participant in the prospective study had whole blood, serum and a nasopharyngeal or oropharyngeal swab collected by mobile phlebotomists. Over an approximately two-month period, participants in the prospective study had the option of providing additional blood draws and questionnaires. Prospective study blood samples were shipped either frozen or at room temperature before DNA extraction. TCRbeta CDR3 regions were amplified from genomic DNA by means of the immunoSEQ Assay, a bias-controlled multiplex PCR. In the paper's pipeline: Within the assay, amplification of reference gene primers was used to estimate how many nucleated cells each sample contained. To quantify the absolute abundance of each unique TCRbeta CDR3 rearrangement, sequence reads were collapsed and filtered. For each sample, productive Simpson clonality was calculated as the square root of Simpson's diversity index across productive rearrangements. TCRdb carries this immuneACCESS record with in-frame sequences only. Its versions omit some clonotypes, under half of them owing to an unresolved V gene in the studies checked, with the rest unexplained. Clonal size and the V and J genes are those of that table, whereas D and trimming came from the DNA. For this sample the table gives some 200,000 clones, of which roughly 83% were detected only once. 1.3% of the sample rests with the top ten.

The clonotype comes from a middle-aged woman with acute COVID-19. The sequenced sample consisted of PBMCs or T cells enriched from blood (not recorded which).

The nucleotide sequence reads TGCAGCGTCGCTAAAACAGATACGCAGTATTTT. Its product reads: CSVAKTDTQYF. Recombination joined TRBV29-1 with TRBJ2-3, with no confidently assigned D gene. Cut back by 6 bases and 3 bases, the V and J ends lie 7 bases apart. From cysteine to phenylalanine, the CDR3 is 11 amino acids long. Kept here is only the CDR3 DNA, which spans 33 bases and is read in frame from base 1. The germline V gene encodes CDR1 SQVTM and CDR2 ANQGSEA.